This entry lists 21 T cell receptor beta chains sequenced from one sample in a study of blood T cell repertoires in COVID-19. Clones were sequenced by immunoSEQ multiplex PCR, and TCRdb holds only the in-frame ones, with some missing. Of 200,000 to 250,000 clones in the sample, roughly four fifths are singletons; the top ten hold 6.5% to 9.5%. The specimen sequenced was peripheral blood. The receptor set was obtained from a woman of 80 years or more with COVID-19, enrolled during active disease.

The chain combines TRBV6-5 with TRBJ1-2, with TRBD1 as a possible D gene (6 bases). The CDR3 extends over 11 amino acids. Trimming removed 8 bases from V and 8 bases from J, with 12 bases in between. Per the germline V gene, CDR1 is MNHEY and CDR2 is SVGAGI. CDR3 sequence: CASRQVWGYTF. CDR3 sequence (DNA): TGTGCCAGCCGACAGGTCTGGGGCTACACCTTC.

This clone was counted once. The rearrangement uses TRBV11-2 and TRBJ2-1, with D perhaps TRBD2 (6 bases). The germline gives CDR1 SGHAT, CDR2 FQNNGV. Trimming shortened V by 2 bases and J by 11 bases, and 19 bases separated the two germline ends. The CDR3 covers 15 residues. In nucleotides, the CDR3 is TGTGCCAGCAGCTTACCGGGAAGTGGGGGACTCAAGCAGTTCTTC. Protein: CASSLPGSGGLKQFF.

The rearrangement links TRBV5-1 to TRBJ1-1, with 7 bases that match TRBD1. With V trimmed by 5 bases and J by 3 bases, 10 bases remained unmatched. Germline V gene data show CDR1 as SGHRS and CDR2 as YFSETQ. The CDR3 spans 15 residues. The CDR3 DNA follows: TGCGCCAGCAGTCAACAGGGGCTGGAGTACACTGAAGCTTTCTTT. Translated: CASSQQGLEYTEAFF.

This chain joins TRBV5-1 and TRBJ2-1; a possible D gene is TRBD2 (6 bases). Trimming left V 4 bases short and J 4 bases short, with 18 bases between. The CDR3 extends over 16 amino acids. Germline lookup yields CDR1 SGHRS and CDR2 YFSETQ. The CDR3 DNA reads as TGCGCCAGCAGCGCAGGAGGGGCGGGGACGTACAATGAGCAGTTCTTC. This gives the protein CASSAGGAGTYNEQFF.

The chain is built from TRBV7-6 and TRBJ2-7, with a weak D call TRBD2 (5 bases). Trimming removed 3 bases at V and 5 bases at J, with 8 bases between. The CDR3 is 12 residues long. The germline V gene encodes CDR1 SGHVS and CDR2 FNYEAQ. The CDR3 protein is CASSFSGDEQYF. CDR3 DNA: TGTGCCAGCAGCTTTTCCGGGGACGAGCAGTACTTC. Drawing the rest from reference TRBV7-6 and TRBJ2-7, the complete variable domain is GAGVSQSPRYKVTKRGQDVALRCDPISGHVSLYWYRQALGQGPEFLTYFNYEAQQDKSGLPNDRFSAERPEGSISTLTIQRTEQRDSAMYRCASSFSGDEQYFGPGTRLTVT.

The chain carries TRBV12-5 and TRBJ2-7; D unresolved. The V end was cut by 1 base, the J end by 6 bases, with 10 bases between. Germline-derived CDR1 and CDR2 are LGHNT and FRNRAP. There are 13 residues in the CDR3. The CDR3 DNA is TGTGCTAGTGGTTTGGGTGTTGGCGGCGAGCAGTACTTC. Translating gives CASGLGVGGEQYF.

The chain is built from TRBV7-2 and TRBJ1-2; 7 bases match TRBD1. V trimming: 4 bases; J trimming: 4 bases; junction bases outside the gene matches: 6. The CDR3 covers 14 residues. The V gene's germline CDR1 is SGHTA and CDR2 FQGNSA. Here the CDR3 DNA reads TGTGCCAGCAGCTCCAGACAGGGAGCCTATGGCTACACCTTC. It encodes CASSSRQGAYGYTF.

This rearrangement joins TRBV13 to TRBJ2-7; 7 nucleotides agree with TRBD1. V was pared by 5 bases and J by 3 bases, with 7 bases of the junction left unmatched. The CDR3 has 14 amino acids. Germline V lookup: CDR1 PRHDT, CDR2 FYEKMQ (reference sequence). The CDR3 DNA is TGTGCCAGCAGCGAGGGACAGTTACGCTACGAGCAGTACTTC. Its protein is CASSEGQLRYEQYF.

The chain carries TRBV7-8 and TRBJ2-7, with 7 bases fitting TRBD1. The CDR3 loop spans 12 amino acids. The germline CDR1 and CDR2 sequences are SGHVS and FQNEAQ. V shed 5 bases, J shed 6 bases, and the junction held 4 bases outside the gene matches. This chain's CDR3 is CASSPQGTEQYF. The CDR3, as DNA: TGTGCCAGCAGCCCACAGGGGACCGAGCAGTACTTC.

The rearrangement uses TRBV27 and TRBJ2-3; TRBD2 matches 8 bases. The V segment lost 6 bases and the J segment 5 bases; nucleotides outside the gene matches: 4. The CDR3 totals 13 residues. Germline V gene lookup returns CDR1 MNHEY and CDR2 SMNVEV (reference sequence). CDR3 sequence: CASRNAGGDTQYF. CDR3 DNA: TGTGCCAGCAGGAACGCGGGAGGAGATACGCAGTATTTT.

The V gene is TRBV5-8, the J gene TRBJ1-2, with D uncertain. The germline gives CDR1 SGHTS, CDR2 YDEGEE. V gave up 4 bases and J gave up 4 bases, with 5 bases separating them. CDR3 length equals 11 residues. In nucleotides, the CDR3 is TGTGCCAGCAGCGCTACCTATGGCTACACCTTC. Its protein product is CASSATYGYTF.

This rearrangement joins TRBV6-1 to TRBJ1-2, with D tentatively TRBD1 (6 bases). The CDR3 is made up of 16 amino acids. The V gene's germline CDR1 is MNHNS and CDR2 SASEGT. V shed 2 bases and J shed 2 bases, with 15 bases lying between them. The DNA for the CDR3 is TGTGCCAGCAGTGAACAGGGCGCCAGGGGAAACTATGGCTACACCTTC. It translates to CASSEQGARGNYGYTF.

The V and J genes are TRBV24-1 and TRBJ2-7; D is possibly TRBD1 (5 bases). Germline V gives CDR1 KGHDR, CDR2 SFDVKD. Trimming removed 9 bases at V and 0 bases at J, with 17 bases between. The CDR3 contains 15 residues. As DNA, the CDR3 is TGTGCCACCTCTCCTAGGACAACGAGCTCCTACGAGCAGTACTTC. Translating gives CATSPRTTSSYEQYF.

This clone was seen just once. The chain recombines TRBV5-6 with TRBJ1-2, with 10 bases aligning to TRBD1. Per germline, CDR1 SGHDT and CDR2 YYEEEE. CDR3 length: 15 amino acids. Unmatched junction bases numbered 7, after V lost 3 bases and J lost 5 bases. The CDR3 loop reads CASSSRQGARYGYTF. The DNA for the CDR3 is TGTGCCAGCAGCTCCCGACAGGGGGCGCGGTATGGCTACACCTTC. The full variable domain, its missing parts supplied by reference TRBV5-6 and TRBJ1-2, is DAGVTQSPTHLIKTRGQQVTLRCSPKSGHDTVSWYQQALGQGPQFIFQYYEEEERQRGNFPDRFSGHQFPNYSSELNVNALLLGDSALYLCASSSRQGARYGYTFGSGTRLTVV.

V gene TRBV7-2 combines with J gene TRBJ1-4, with D perhaps matching TRBD1 (6 bases). The CDR3 sequence is 13 residues long. The ends were cut back, 5 bases at V and 8 bases at J, with 12 bases in the middle. Germline values: CDR1 SGHTA, CDR2 FQGNSA. CDR3 bases: TGTGCCAGCAGCCCTCAGGGGCCCGAAAAACTGTTTTTT. Translation gives CASSPQGPEKLFF.

The rearrangement uses TRBV15 and TRBJ1-5; maybe TRBD1 (5 bases). Germline V gives CDR1 LNHNV, CDR2 YYDKDF (reference sequence). The CDR3 sequence is 15 residues long. Trimming took 0 bases from V and 6 from J, leaving 12 bases between them. CDR3 bases: TGTGCCACCAGCAGAGACAGGGTTGGTGTTCAGCCCCAGCATTTT. Its translation is CATSRDRVGVQPQHF. Full variable domain (rest looked up from reference TRBV15 and TRBJ1-5): DAMVIQNPRYQVTQFGKPVTLSCSQTLNHNVMYWYQQKSSQAPKLLFHYYDKDFNNEADTPDNFQSRRPNTSFCFLDIRSPGLGDTAMYLCATSRDRVGVQPQHFGDGTRLSIL.

This clone was observed a few times. The chain recombines TRBV18 with TRBJ2-2; D remains unclear. Trimming stripped 3 bases from V and 5 bases from J, with 7 bases between. This CDR3 has 13 amino acids. Germline-derived CDR1 and CDR2 are KGHSH and LQKENI. CDR3 nucleotides: TGTGCCAGCTCACCCAAGCTGACCGGGGAGCTGTTTTTT. Its translation is CASSPKLTGELFF. Filled out from reference TRBV18 and TRBJ2-2, the complete variable domain reads NAGVMQNPRHLVRRRGQEARLRCSPMKGHSHVYWYRQLPEEGLKFMVYLQKENIIDESGMPKERFSAEFPKEGPSILRIQQVVRGDSAAYFCASSPKLTGELFFGEGSRLTVL.

This chain connects TRBV6-2 or TRBV6-3 to TRBJ1-5; tentative D call: TRBD1 (5 bases). The CDR3 loop spans 15 amino acids. The germline V gene has CDR1 MNHEY and CDR2 SVGEGT. Trimming left V 2 bases short and J 6 bases short, with 14 bases between. In nucleotides, the CDR3 is TGTGCCAGCAGTTACATCCAGGGAGGAAGTCAGCCCCAGCATTTT. Its translation: CASSYIQGGSQPQHF.

The chain is built from TRBV28 and TRBJ2-3, with a tentative D call TRBD2 (7 bases). The CDR3 length is 14 residues. The germline V and J ends were trimmed by 10 bases and 8 bases, with 22 bases remaining between them. Germline lookup yields CDR1 MDHEN and CDR2 SYDVKM. CDR3 coding DNA: TGTGCCACACGAGGGGGGGACCTCAAGGGTACGCAGTATTTT. Its translation is CATRGGDLKGTQYF. The complete variable domain, with remaining parts taken from reference TRBV28 and TRBJ2-3, reads DVKVTQSSRYLVKRTGEKVFLECVQDMDHENMFWYRQDPGLGLRLIYFSYDVKMKEKGDIPEGYSVSREKKERFSLILESASTNQTSMYLCATRGGDLKGTQYFGPGTRLTVL.

The chain links TRBV2 to TRBJ2-2; D is perhaps TRBD1 (5 bases). The CDR3 is 15 residues long. Germline assignment: CDR1 SNHLY and CDR2 FYNNEI. Trimming removed 6 bases from V and 1 base from J, with 12 bases in between. The CDR3 loop is CASRMTELNTGELFF. CDR3 nucleotide sequence: TGTGCCAGCAGGATGACAGAGTTGAACACCGGGGAGCTGTTTTTT.

The gene calls are TRBV7-2 and TRBJ2-5, with 7 bases that match TRBD2. Germline V gene data show CDR1 as SGHTA and CDR2 as FQGNSA. This CDR3 comprises 15 residues. Trimming took 4 bases from V and 3 from J; bases not matched to a gene: 8. The CDR3 protein is CASSSAGLAEETQYF. As DNA, the CDR3 is TGTGCCAGCAGCTCGGCGGGCCTAGCGGAAGAGACCCAGTACTTC.